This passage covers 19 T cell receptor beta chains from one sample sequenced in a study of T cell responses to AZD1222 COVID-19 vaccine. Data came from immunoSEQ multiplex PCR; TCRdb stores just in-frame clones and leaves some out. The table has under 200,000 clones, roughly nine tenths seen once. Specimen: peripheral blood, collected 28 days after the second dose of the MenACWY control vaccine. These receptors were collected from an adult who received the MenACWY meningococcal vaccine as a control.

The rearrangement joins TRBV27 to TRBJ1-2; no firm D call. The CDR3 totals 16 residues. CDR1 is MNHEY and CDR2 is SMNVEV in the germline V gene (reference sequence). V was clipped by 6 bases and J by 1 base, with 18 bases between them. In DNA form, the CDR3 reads TGTGCCAGCAGCCCACTCAGAACGGAACTTAACTATGGCTACACCTTC. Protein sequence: CASSPLRTELNYGYTF.

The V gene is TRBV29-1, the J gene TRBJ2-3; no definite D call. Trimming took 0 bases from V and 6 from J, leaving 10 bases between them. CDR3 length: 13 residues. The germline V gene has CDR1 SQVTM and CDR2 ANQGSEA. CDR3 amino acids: CSVEDLGRDTQYF. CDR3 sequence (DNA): TGCAGCGTTGAAGATCTCGGCCGCGATACGCAGTATTTT.

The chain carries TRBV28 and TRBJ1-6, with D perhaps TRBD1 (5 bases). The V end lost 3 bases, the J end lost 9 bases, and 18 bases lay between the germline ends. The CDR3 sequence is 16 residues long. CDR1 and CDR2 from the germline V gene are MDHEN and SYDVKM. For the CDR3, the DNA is TGTGCCAGCAGTTTTCCCCGCTCAAGTGGGGGTTCACCCCTCCACTTT. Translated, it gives CASSFPRSSGGSPLHF. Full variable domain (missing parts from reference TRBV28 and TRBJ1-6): DVKVTQSSRYLVKRTGEKVFLECVQDMDHENMFWYRQDPGLGLRLIYFSYDVKMKEKGDIPEGYSVSREKKERFSLILESASTNQTSMYLCASSFPRSSGGSPLHFGNGTRLTVT.

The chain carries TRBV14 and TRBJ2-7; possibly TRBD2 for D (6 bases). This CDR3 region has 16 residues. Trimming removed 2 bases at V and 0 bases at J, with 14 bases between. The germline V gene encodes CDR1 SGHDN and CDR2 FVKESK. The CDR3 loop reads CASSQSFGGASYEQYF. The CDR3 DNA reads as TGTGCCAGCAGCCAATCGTTCGGAGGGGCCTCCTACGAGCAGTACTTC.

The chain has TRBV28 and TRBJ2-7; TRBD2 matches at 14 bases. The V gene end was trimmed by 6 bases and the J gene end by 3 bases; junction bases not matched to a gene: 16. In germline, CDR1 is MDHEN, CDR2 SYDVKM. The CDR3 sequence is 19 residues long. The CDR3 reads CASRPLISGLAGENYEQYF. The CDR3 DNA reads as TGTGCCAGCAGACCACTCATCTCGGGACTAGCGGGAGAGAACTACGAGCAGTACTTC.

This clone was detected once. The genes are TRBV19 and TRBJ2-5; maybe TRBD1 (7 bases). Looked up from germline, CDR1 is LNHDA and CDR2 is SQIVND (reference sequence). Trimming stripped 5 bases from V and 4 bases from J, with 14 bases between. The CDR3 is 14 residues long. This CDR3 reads CASSYSQGGETQYF. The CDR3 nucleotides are TGTGCCAGTAGTTATAGCCAGGGGGGAGAGACCCAGTACTTC.

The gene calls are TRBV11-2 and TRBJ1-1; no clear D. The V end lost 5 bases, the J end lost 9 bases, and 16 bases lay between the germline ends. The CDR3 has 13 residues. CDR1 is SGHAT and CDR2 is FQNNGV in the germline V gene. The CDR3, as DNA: TGTGCCAGCAGCCCTCGACCCACGGAGAAAGCTTTCTTT. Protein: CASSPRPTEKAFF.

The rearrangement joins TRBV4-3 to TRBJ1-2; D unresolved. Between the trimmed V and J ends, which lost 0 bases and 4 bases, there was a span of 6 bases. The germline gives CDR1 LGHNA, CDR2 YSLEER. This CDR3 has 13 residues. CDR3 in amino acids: CASSQDPAYGYTF. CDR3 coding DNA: TGCGCCAGCAGCCAAGACCCAGCCTATGGCTACACCTTC.

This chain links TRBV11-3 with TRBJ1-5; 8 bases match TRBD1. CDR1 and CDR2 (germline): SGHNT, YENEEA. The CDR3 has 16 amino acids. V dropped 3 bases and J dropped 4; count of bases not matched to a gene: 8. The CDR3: CASSLNDRDRNQPQHF. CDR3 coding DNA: TGTGCCAGCAGCTTGAATGACCGGGACAGGAATCAGCCCCAGCATTTT.

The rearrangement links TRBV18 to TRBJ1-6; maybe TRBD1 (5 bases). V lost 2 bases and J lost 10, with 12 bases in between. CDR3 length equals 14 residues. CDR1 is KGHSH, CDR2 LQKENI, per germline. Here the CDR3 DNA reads TGTGCCAGCTCACCATCCGGGGCCGACTCACCCCTCCACTTT. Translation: CASSPSGADSPLHF. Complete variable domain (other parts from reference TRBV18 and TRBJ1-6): NAGVMQNPRHLVRRRGQEARLRCSPMKGHSHVYWYRQLPEEGLKFMVYLQKENIIDESGMPKERFSAEFPKEGPSILRIQQVVRGDSAAYFCASSPSGADSPLHFGNGTRLTVT.

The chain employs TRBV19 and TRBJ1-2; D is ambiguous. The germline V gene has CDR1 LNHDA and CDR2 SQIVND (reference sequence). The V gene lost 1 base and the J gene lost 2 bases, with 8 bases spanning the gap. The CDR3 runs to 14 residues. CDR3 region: CASSIGGTNYGYTF. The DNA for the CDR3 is TGTGCCAGTAGTATAGGAGGAACCAACTATGGCTACACCTTC.

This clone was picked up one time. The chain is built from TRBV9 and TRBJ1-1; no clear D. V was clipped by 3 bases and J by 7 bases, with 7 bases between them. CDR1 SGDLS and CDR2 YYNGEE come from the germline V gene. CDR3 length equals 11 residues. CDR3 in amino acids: CASSGGGEAFF. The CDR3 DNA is TGTGCCAGCAGCGGGGGAGGTGAAGCTTTCTTT.

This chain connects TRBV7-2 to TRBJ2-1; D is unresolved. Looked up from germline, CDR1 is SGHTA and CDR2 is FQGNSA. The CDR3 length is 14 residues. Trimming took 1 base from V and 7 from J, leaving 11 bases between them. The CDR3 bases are TGTGCCAGCAGCTTAGGTGTGCGAAGAAATGAGCAGTTCTTC. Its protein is CASSLGVRRNEQFF.

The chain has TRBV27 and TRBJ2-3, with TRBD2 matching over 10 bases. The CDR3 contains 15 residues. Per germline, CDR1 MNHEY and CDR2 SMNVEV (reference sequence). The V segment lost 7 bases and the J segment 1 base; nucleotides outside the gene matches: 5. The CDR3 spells CASTLAGAGTDTQYF. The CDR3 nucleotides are TGTGCCAGCACCCTAGCGGGAGCTGGCACAGATACGCAGTATTTT.

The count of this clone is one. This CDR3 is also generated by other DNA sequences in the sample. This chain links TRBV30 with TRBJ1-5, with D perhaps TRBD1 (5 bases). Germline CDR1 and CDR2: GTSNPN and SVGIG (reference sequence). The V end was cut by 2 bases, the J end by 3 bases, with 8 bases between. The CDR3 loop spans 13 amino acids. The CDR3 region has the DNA TGTGCCTGGAGTAGGGGTCTCAATCAGCCCCAGCATTTT. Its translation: CAWSRGLNQPQHF.

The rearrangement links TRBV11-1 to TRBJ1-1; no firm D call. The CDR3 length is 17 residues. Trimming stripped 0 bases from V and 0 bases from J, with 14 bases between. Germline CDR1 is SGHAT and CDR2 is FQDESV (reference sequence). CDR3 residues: CASSLARGVSMNTEAFF. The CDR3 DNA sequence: TGTGCCAGCAGCTTAGCGCGCGGAGTGAGTATGAACACTGAAGCTTTCTTT.

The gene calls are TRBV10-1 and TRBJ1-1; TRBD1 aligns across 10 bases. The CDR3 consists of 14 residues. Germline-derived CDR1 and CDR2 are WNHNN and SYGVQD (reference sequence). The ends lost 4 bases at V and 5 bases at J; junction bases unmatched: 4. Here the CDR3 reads CASSAGTGVTEAFF. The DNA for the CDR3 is TGCGCCAGCAGTGCGGGGACAGGGGTAACTGAAGCTTTCTTT.

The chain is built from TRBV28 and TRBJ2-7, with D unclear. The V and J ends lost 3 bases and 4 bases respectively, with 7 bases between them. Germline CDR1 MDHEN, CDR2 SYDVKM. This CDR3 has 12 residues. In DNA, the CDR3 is TGTGCCAGCAGTTTTAGGCGTTACGAGCAGTACTTC. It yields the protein CASSFRRYEQYF.

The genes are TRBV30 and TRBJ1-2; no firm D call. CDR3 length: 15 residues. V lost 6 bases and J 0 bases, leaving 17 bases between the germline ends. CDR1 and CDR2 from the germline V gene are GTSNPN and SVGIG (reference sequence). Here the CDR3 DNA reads TGTGCCTGTCCCGCGGCGGCCCTCGCTAACTATGGCTACACCTTC. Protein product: CACPAAALANYGYTF.